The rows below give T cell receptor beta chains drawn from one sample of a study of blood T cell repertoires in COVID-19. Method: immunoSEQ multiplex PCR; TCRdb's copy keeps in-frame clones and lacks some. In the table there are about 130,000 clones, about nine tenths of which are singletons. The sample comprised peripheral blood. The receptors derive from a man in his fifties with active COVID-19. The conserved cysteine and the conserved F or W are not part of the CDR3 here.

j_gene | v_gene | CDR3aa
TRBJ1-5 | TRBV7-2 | ASSLRIGGNQPQH
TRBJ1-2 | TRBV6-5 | ASSYSYQGESGYT
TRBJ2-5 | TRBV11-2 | ASSLRGLVRETQY
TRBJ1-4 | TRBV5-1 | ASSPVGGIEKLF
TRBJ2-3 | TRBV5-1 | ASSLDGTSGPDTQY
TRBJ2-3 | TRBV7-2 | ASSLNGGLNTQY
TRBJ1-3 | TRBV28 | ASSPPVPGNTIY
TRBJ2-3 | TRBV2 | ASTPSRGGPADTQY
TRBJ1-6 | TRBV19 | ASSDRSRSSYNSPLH
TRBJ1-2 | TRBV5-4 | ASHSGTEFYGYT
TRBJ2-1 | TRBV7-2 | ASSSSGNFYNEQF
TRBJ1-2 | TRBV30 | AWSGGTGNYGYT
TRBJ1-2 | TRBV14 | ASSQDRGMDGYT
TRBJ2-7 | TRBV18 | ASSPVAEYTYEQY
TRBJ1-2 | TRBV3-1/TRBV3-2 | ASSRAGDGYT
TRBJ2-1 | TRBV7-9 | ASSASGGPRHEQF
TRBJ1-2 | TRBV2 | ASEGQGSYGYT
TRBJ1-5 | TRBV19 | ASSPGLGSWSNQPQH
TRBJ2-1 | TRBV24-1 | ATSDSVRVEQF
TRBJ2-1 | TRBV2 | ASSLIGQVEF
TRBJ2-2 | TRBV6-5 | ASQPGGVGELF
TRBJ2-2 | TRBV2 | ASKISQNTGELF
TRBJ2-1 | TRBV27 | ASRAGTASYNEQF
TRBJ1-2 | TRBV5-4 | ASSGGGADYGYT
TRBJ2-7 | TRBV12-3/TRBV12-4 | ASSLGSDEQY
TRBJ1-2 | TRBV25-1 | ASSDNPGVYGYT
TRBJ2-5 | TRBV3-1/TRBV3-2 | ASSQASPPGETQY
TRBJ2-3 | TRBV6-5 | ASRAGDTQY
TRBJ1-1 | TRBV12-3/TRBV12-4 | ASRDRGGTEAF
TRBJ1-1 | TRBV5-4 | ASSRDRGPEAF
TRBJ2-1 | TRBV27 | ASSSLSGGRYEQF
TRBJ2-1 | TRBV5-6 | ASSYAANNEQF
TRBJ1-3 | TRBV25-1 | ASSEVRSGNTIY
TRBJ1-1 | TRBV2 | ASRGREGGRTEAF
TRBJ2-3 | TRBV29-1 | SVRLAGVTDTQY
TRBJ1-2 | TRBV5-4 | ASSWETGNYGYT
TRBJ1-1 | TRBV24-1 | ATSDSGRATEAF
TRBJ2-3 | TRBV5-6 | ASSRVQGGAGTDTQY
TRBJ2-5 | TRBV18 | ASSPSSVETQY
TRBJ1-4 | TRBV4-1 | ASSHTGTGEKLF
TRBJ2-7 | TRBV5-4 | ASSLGPDRGTYEQY
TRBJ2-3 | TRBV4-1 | ASSQERGISTDTQY
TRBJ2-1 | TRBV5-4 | ASSSASGGANEQF
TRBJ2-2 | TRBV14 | ASSPRQGGSTGELF
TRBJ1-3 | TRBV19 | ASREGAAGNTIY
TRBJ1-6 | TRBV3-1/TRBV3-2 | ASSPGTVNNSPLH
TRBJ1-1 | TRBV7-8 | ASSLGQPNTEAF
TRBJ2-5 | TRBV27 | ASSSGGVYMGETQY
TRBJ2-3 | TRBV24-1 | ATSSTGILADTQY
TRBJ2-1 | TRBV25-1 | ASSEGASYNEQF
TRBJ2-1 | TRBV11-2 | ASSIRTSGRAANEQF
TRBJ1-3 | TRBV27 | ASSPRWQALNTIY
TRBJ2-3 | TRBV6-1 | ASSEMEGPYTQY
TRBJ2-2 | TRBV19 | ASNTGGAAGELF
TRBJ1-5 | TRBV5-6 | ASSLGQFGGQPQH
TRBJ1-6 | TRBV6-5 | ASSYSLTGNSPLH
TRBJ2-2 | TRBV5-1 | ASSKDRGGGGELF
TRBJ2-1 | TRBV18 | ASTDRAGEQF
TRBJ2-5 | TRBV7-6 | ASSVGTSAVPETQY
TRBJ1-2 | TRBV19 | ASSAGGNYGYT